Listed below are T cell receptor beta chains from one sample, sequenced in a study of cytomegalovirus exposure and HLA in healthy donors. The repertoire was sequenced with immunoSEQ multiplex PCR; TCRdb's copy has only in-frame clones and lacks some. The sample table includes roughly 140,000 clones. Material: PBMCs. All receptors come from a middle-aged man in good health and CMV-seronegative. Each CDR3 is given with its conserved first and last residue. The D gene is left open where the match is weak.

j_call	d_call	v_call	cdr3_nt	cdr3_aa
TRBJ1-5	NA	TRBV19	TGTGCCAGTAGCCCCGGGGGGGGGCGGGGCAATCAGCCCCAGCATTTT	CASSPGGGRGNQPQHF
TRBJ2-3	TRBD2	TRBV10-3	TGTGCCATCAGCCCGGGACTAGCGGGGGAAAGGGATACGCAGTATTTT	CAISPGLAGERDTQYF
TRBJ2-7	NA	TRBV5-1	TGCGCCAGCAGCCCCAGGGATTACGAGCAGTACTTC	CASSPRDYEQYF
TRBJ1-2	NA	TRBV19	TGTGCCAGTAGTAGTGGGGCGAGCTATGGCTACACCTTC	CASSSGASYGYTF
TRBJ2-7	TRBD2	TRBV6-1	TGTGCCAGCAGTGAAGCCGGGACTATCAACTACGAGCAGTACTTC	CASSEAGTINYEQYF
TRBJ1-1	NA	TRBV5-6	TGTGCCAGCAGCCACTCGAACACTGAAGCTTTCTTT	CASSHSNTEAFF
TRBJ2-1	TRBD2	TRBV27	TGTGCCAGCACCCGGGGGGTCACCTACAATGAGCAGTTCTTC	CASTRGVTYNEQFF
TRBJ2-7	TRBD1	TRBV28	TGTGCCAGCAGTTTTGTTGGACAGGGCTACGAGCAGTACTTC	CASSFVGQGYEQYF
TRBJ2-1	TRBD2	TRBV7-9	TGTGCCAGCAGCTTAGGGGGTAGCGGGGGGTTCAATGAGCAGTTCTTC	CASSLGGSGGFNEQFF
TRBJ2-2	TRBD2	TRBV7-7	TGTGCCTCACGGGGGGGGCCGAACACCGGGGAGCTGTTTTTT	CASRGGPNTGELFF
TRBJ1-3	NA	TRBV19	TGTGCCAGTAGTATTGCAGGGGCAAGTGGAAACACCATATATTTT	CASSIAGASGNTIYF
TRBJ2-1	TRBD2	TRBV5-8	TGTGCCAGCAGCTTGGCGACTAGCGGGTTTACGGGGGAGCAGTTCTTC	CASSLATSGFTGEQFF
TRBJ2-7	NA	TRBV7-9	TGTGCCAGCAGCTTAGCCAGCGACGAGCAGTACTTC	CASSLASDEQYF
TRBJ1-1	TRBD1	TRBV10-3	TGTGCCATCAGTGAGTTAACAGGGGGGAACACTGAAGCTTTCTTT	CAISELTGGNTEAFF
TRBJ2-4	TRBD1	TRBV19	TGTGCCAGTAGTACAGGGACAGGGGCAGCCAAAAACATTCAGTACTTC	CASSTGTGAAKNIQYF
TRBJ2-3	NA	TRBV4-1	TGCGCCAGCAGCCGCAGAGGTGAAGATACGCAGTATTTT	CASSRRGEDTQYF
TRBJ1-5	NA	TRBV6-1	TGTGCCAGCAGTGCTCTGACAGGTACAAATCAGCCCCAGCATTTT	CASSALTGTNQPQHF
TRBJ2-7	NA	TRBV2	TGTGCCAGCAGCGCCGTTAGGGAGACAAACTACGAGCAGTACTTC	CASSAVRETNYEQYF
TRBJ2-2	NA	TRBV7-2	TGTGCCAGCAGCCTAGGAGGGGGTCCCGGGGAGCTGTTTTTT	CASSLGGGPGELFF
TRBJ2-1	TRBD1	TRBV29-1	TGCAGCGTTACAACCGGGACAGGGTACTACAATGAGCAGTTCTTC	CSVTTGTGYYNEQFF
TRBJ1-5	NA	TRBV7-3	TGTGCCAGCAGCTTAGGGCAGAATCAGCCCCAGCATTTT	CASSLGQNQPQHF
TRBJ2-7	NA	TRBV6-1	TGTGCCAGCAGTGAATTTGCTAGGCTATCCGCCTACGAGCAGTACTTC	CASSEFARLSAYEQYF
TRBJ1-2	NA	TRBV6-1	TGTGCCAGCATTAGACTGGACATCCCCGGCTACACCTTC	CASIRLDIPGYTF
TRBJ2-7	NA	TRBV19	TGTGCCAGTAGTAAATACGGGACCTACGAGCAGTACTTC	CASSKYGTYEQYF
TRBJ2-1	NA	TRBV5-1	TGCGCCAGCAGCTTGGACGGTAGCTCCTACAATGAGCAGTTCTTC	CASSLDGSSYNEQFF
TRBJ2-1	TRBD2	TRBV15	TGTGCCACCAGCGGTAGCGGGGGGCCCTGGACGAATGAGCAGTTCTTC	CATSGSGGPWTNEQFF
TRBJ2-7	TRBD2	TRBV5-1	TGCGCCAGCAGCGTTAGCGGGGGGGGCTACGAGCAGTACTTC	CASSVSGGGYEQYF
TRBJ1-1	TRBD1	TRBV29-1	TGCAGCGCCGGACTTTGGGACAGGAACACTGAAGCTTTCTTT	CSAGLWDRNTEAFF
TRBJ1-2	NA	TRBV6-1	TGTGCCAGCAGTGAAAAAGGGGCAAATGGCTACACCTTC	CASSEKGANGYTF
TRBJ2-1	TRBD1	TRBV7-6	TGTGCCAGCAGCCCCCCGACAGGGAGCCCTTACAATGAGCAGTTCTTC	CASSPPTGSPYNEQFF
TRBJ2-3	TRBD2	TRBV5-4	TGTGCCAGCAGCTCCTTAGCGGGGGGGATCACAGATACGCAGTATTTT	CASSSLAGGITDTQYF
TRBJ2-3	NA	TRBV5-1	TGCGCCAGCAGCTTGGCCTTCTACTACACAGATACGCAGTATTTT	CASSLAFYYTDTQYF
TRBJ1-1	TRBD1	TRBV2	TGTGCCAGCAGTGTGCCACAGGGGGCGGGCACTGAAGCTTTCTTT	CASSVPQGAGTEAFF
TRBJ2-1	NA	TRBV20-1	TGCAGTGCTAGTCCCCGGGATGAGCAGTTCTTC	CSASPRDEQFF
TRBJ1-2	TRBD1	TRBV15	TGTGCCACCAGCATTCCGGGACAGGGAAGCGGTGGCTACACCTTC	CATSIPGQGSGGYTF